Listed here are 7 T cell receptor beta chains from one sample, sequenced in a study of cytomegalovirus exposure and HLA in healthy donors. Primers for the PCR totalled 60 Vbeta and 13 Jbeta. Libraries were prepared by immunoSEQ multiplex PCR; TCRdb keeps only in-frame clonotypes and omits some of them. The sample carries 110,000 or so clones, around 85% recorded once. The sample taken for sequencing was PBMCs. These receptor sequences come from a man aged 25-40 years in good health and CMV-seropositive.

CDR3 in amino acids: CSVKSRTGVYNEQFF. In DNA form, the CDR3 reads TGCAGCGTAAAATCCAGGACAGGGGTCTACAATGAGCAGTTCTTC. The chain employs TRBV29-1 and TRBJ2-1; 9 nucleotides align to TRBD1. Germline CDR1 and CDR2: SQVTM and ANQGSEA. The CDR3 loop spans 15 amino acids. The V and J ends lost 6 bases and 3 bases, in that order; junction bases with no gene match: 9.

The chain uses TRBV19 and TRBJ1-5; D may be TRBD1 (5 bases). CDR3 length equals 17 residues. Trimming stripped 5 bases from V and 0 bases from J, with 17 bases between. The V gene's germline CDR1 is LNHDA and CDR2 SQIVND (reference sequence). The CDR3 DNA sequence: TGTGCCAGTAGTGACCCGGGGGGGAGCTATAGCAATCAGCCCCAGCATTTT. Protein sequence: CASSDPGGSYSNQPQHF.

This chain joins TRBV10-3 and TRBJ1-6, with a tentative D call TRBD1 (6 bases). The V gene's germline CDR1 is ENHRY and CDR2 SYGVKD. This CDR3 comprises 15 residues. V lost 5 bases and J 7 bases, leaving 15 bases between the germline ends. As DNA, the CDR3 is TGTGCCATCAGTAATACAGGGAGTTTGAATTCACCCCTCCACTTT. It specifies CAISNTGSLNSPLHF.

V is TRBV7-2 and J is TRBJ2-1; 8 bases map to TRBD1. The CDR3 runs to 14 residues. J was trimmed by 6 bases and V by 5 bases; bases with no gene match: 6. Germline-derived CDR1 and CDR2 are SGHTA and FQGNSA. CDR3 nucleotide sequence: TGTGCCAGCAGCCCCGGACAGGGCTCCAATGAGCAGTTCTTC. Translation: CASSPGQGSNEQFF.

The rearrangement joins TRBV28 to TRBJ2-7; no clear D. V was trimmed by 11 bases and J by 1 base, leaving 15 bases between them. Germline lookup yields CDR1 MDHEN and CDR2 SYDVKM. The CDR3 has 13 amino acids. The CDR3 protein is CAGSSGRSYEQYF. For the CDR3, the DNA is TGTGCCGGATCCTCTGGGCGATCCTACGAGCAGTACTTC.

Details on this clone: At one end, the junction sequence differs from germline, possibly due to a read error. The chain joins TRBV7-2 to TRBJ2-7; D ambiguous. This CDR3 is 12 amino acids long. CDR1 and CDR2 (germline): SGHTA, FQGNSA. The CDR3 sequence: CASSLVGREQYF. The CDR3 region has the DNA TGTGCCAGCAGTTTAGTGGGCCGCGAGCAGTACTTC.

This clone was counted between two and nine times. V is TRBV11-3 and J is TRBJ2-3, with D perhaps matching TRBD1 (6 bases). The V gene lost 4 bases and the J gene lost 2 bases, with 10 bases spanning the gap. CDR1 and CDR2 (germline): SGHNT, YENEEA. The CDR3 totals 14 residues. CDR3 region: CASSSTGFTDTQYF. CDR3 in DNA: TGTGCCAGCAGCTCTACAGGGTTCACAGATACGCAGTATTTT. The complete variable domain, with remaining parts taken from reference TRBV11-3 and TRBJ2-3, reads EAGVVQSPRYKIIEKKQPVAFWCNPISGHNTLYWYLQNLGQGPELLIRYENEEAVDDSQLPKDRFSAERLKGVDSTLKIQPAELGDSAVYLCASSSTGFTDTQYFGPGTRLTVL.